The 25 T cell receptor beta chains in this list originate from one sample, sequenced in a study of blood T cell repertoires in COVID-19. The data were produced by immunoSEQ multiplex PCR, yet TCRdb's version contains in-frame clones alone and is incomplete. The profile covers roughly 100,000 clones, with about 87% appearing a single time and roughly 11% taken by the ten largest. Sequenced sample: peripheral blood. All receptors derive from a woman in her twenties or thirties with acute or convalescent COVID-19.

The chain uses TRBV2 and TRBJ1-1; 11 bases fit TRBD1. Trimming at V came to 6 bases and at J to 4 bases, leaving 10 bases not matched to a gene. The CDR3 spans 16 residues. The germline V gene has CDR1 SNHLY and CDR2 FYNNEI. The CDR3 region has the DNA TGTGCCAGCAGGACCAAGATCGGGACAGGGGGCACTGAAGCTTTCTTT. Protein product: CASRTKIGTGGTEAFF. Variable domain in full (rest from reference TRBV2 and TRBJ1-1): EPEVTQTPSHQVTQMGQEVILRCVPISNHLYFYWYRQILGQKVEFLVSFYNNEISEKSEIFDDQFSVERPDGSNFTLKIRSTKLEDSAMYFCASRTKIGTGGTEAFFGQGTRLTVV.

This clone was seen a single time. V gene TRBV28 combines with J gene TRBJ1-2; 7 nucleotides match TRBD1. The germline CDR1 and CDR2 sequences are MDHEN and SYDVKM. The CDR3 contains 13 residues. V lost 4 bases to trimming and J lost 4 bases; unmatched junction nucleotides: 3. The CDR3 loop reads CASSSGGAYGYTF. The CDR3, as DNA: TGTGCCAGCAGTTCAGGGGGAGCCTATGGCTACACCTTC.

This chain uses TRBV5-1 with TRBJ2-7, with a possible D match to TRBD1 (7 bases). CDR1 SGHRS and CDR2 YFSETQ come from the germline V gene. Trimming shortened V by 1 base and J by 3 bases, and 14 bases separated the two germline ends. The CDR3 runs to 15 residues. The CDR3 here is CASSLTGGQNYEQYF. DNA of the CDR3: TGCGCCAGCAGCTTGACCGGGGGACAGAACTACGAGCAGTACTTC.

The rearrangement uses TRBV19 and TRBJ1-6; D gene unclear. V lost 5 bases to trimming and J lost 8 bases, with 13 bases between them. The CDR3 runs to 14 residues. CDR1 and CDR2 (germline): LNHDA, SQIVND (reference sequence). In nucleotides, the CDR3 is TGTGCCAGTAGTCTTGACCTTGCGGATTCACCCCTCCACTTT. Protein sequence: CASSLDLADSPLHF.

The chain recombines TRBV5-1 with TRBJ2-3; TRBD2 is a possible D gene (6 bases). There are 13 residues in the CDR3. The germline gives CDR1 SGHRS, CDR2 YFSETQ. Trimming stripped 10 bases from V and 3 bases from J, with 15 bases between. CDR3 sequence (DNA): TGCGCCTCCAACCGCGCGGGGACAGATACGCAGTATTTT. It yields the protein CASNRAGTDTQYF.

The chain links TRBV12-3 or TRBV12-4 to TRBJ2-7, with D possibly being TRBD1 (6 bases). The germline V and J ends were trimmed by 1 base and 6 bases, with 7 bases remaining between them. The CDR3 runs to 12 residues. CDR3 nucleotides: TGTGCCAGCAGTTTAGGCAGGGGCGAGCAGTACTTC. Translating gives CASSLGRGEQYF.

The rearrangement joins TRBV7-9 to TRBJ2-5, with 11 bases fitting TRBD1. Germline CDR1 and CDR2: SEHNR and FQNEAQ (reference sequence). The J segment lost 1 base and the V segment lost 5 bases, leaving 3 bases of the junction unmatched. This CDR3 has 15 residues. In DNA form, the CDR3 reads TGTGCCAGCAGCGCCGGGACAGGGGGCCAAGAGACCCAGTACTTC. It specifies CASSAGTGGQETQYF.

The chain joins TRBV6-5 to TRBJ1-6, with D tentatively TRBD1 (5 bases). CDR1 and CDR2 (germline): MNHEY, SVGAGI. The CDR3 totals 12 residues. Trimming removed 6 bases at V and 10 bases at J, with 10 bases between. CDR3 sequence: CASRPPGSPLHF. The CDR3 bases are TGTGCCAGCAGGCCCCCAGGGTCACCCCTCCACTTT.

V is TRBV6-1 and J is TRBJ2-1, with 9 bases fitting TRBD2. V dropped 3 bases and J dropped 5; count of bases not matched to a gene: 11. Germline V gene lookup returns CDR1 MNHNS and CDR2 SASEGT. The CDR3 is 17 amino acids. The CDR3 DNA sequence: TGTGCCAGCAGTGAGGAGGGACTAGGCGGGGGGGACAATGAGCAGTTCTTC. This codes for CASSEEGLGGGDNEQFF.

The CDR3 protein is CARREGRRLFTGELFF. The DNA for the CDR3 is TGTGCCAGAAGGGAGGGCCGCCGACTGTTCACCGGGGAGCTGTTTTTT. J is TRBJ2-2 and V is TRBV5-3, with D perhaps matching TRBD2 (6 bases). TRBV5-3 is labeled an ORF, and its function is uncertain. Between the trimmed V and J ends, which lost 5 bases and 4 bases, there was a span of 18 bases. This CDR3 spans 16 amino acids.

This clone has just one count. The genes are TRBV6-5 and TRBJ1-3; 9 nucleotides agree with TRBD1. The V gene end was trimmed by 5 bases and the J gene end by 1 base; junction bases not matched to a gene: 3. The CDR3 is 15 residues long. Germline assignment: CDR1 MNHEY and CDR2 SVGAGI. CDR3 residues: CASSTDRGSGNTIYF. The CDR3 DNA reads TGTGCCAGCAGTACCGACAGGGGGTCTGGAAACACCATATATTTT.

The gene calls are TRBV28 and TRBJ1-1, with TRBD1 matching 9 bases. The V gene's germline CDR1 is MDHEN and CDR2 SYDVKM. This CDR3 is 15 amino acids long. V dropped 8 bases and J dropped 7; count of bases not matched to a gene: 14. CDR3 region: CASRDRGQGLGEAFF. CDR3 DNA sequence: TGTGCCAGCCGCGATAGGGGACAGGGTTTGGGTGAAGCTTTCTTT.

The CDR3 sequence: CASSYESPGQGNQPQHF. In nucleotides, the CDR3 is TGTGCCAGCAGTTACGAATCGCCGGGCCAGGGGAATCAGCCCCAGCATTTT. The chain has TRBV27 and TRBJ1-5; D is perhaps TRBD1 (6 bases). This CDR3 is 17 amino acids long. Per the germline V gene, CDR1 is MNHEY and CDR2 is SMNVEV (reference sequence). Trimming took 4 bases from V and 4 from J, leaving 20 bases between them.

The chain is built from TRBV28 and TRBJ1-6, with D tentatively TRBD1 (5 bases). The CDR3 spans 14 residues. Per germline, CDR1 MDHEN and CDR2 SYDVKM. V lost 3 bases and J lost 10, with 13 bases in between. CDR3 amino acids: CASSFLGLGSPLHF. In DNA form, the CDR3 reads TGTGCCAGCAGTTTCTTGGGACTAGGATCACCCCTCCACTTT.

A single count supports this clone. V and J are TRBV9 and TRBJ2-3; D is perhaps TRBD1 (6 bases). V gave up 0 bases and J gave up 2 bases, with 7 bases separating them. Germline CDR1 is SGDLS and CDR2 is YYNGEE. The CDR3 spans 14 residues. Here the CDR3 DNA reads TGTGCCAGCAGCGTAGGGACAGACACAGATACGCAGTATTTT. Its protein is CASSVGTDTDTQYF.

Here the CDR3 reads CASSLRGWEGYTF. DNA of the CDR3: TGTGCCAGCAGCTTACGGGGGTGGGAAGGCTACACCTTC. The chain recombines TRBV11-3 with TRBJ1-2; possible D gene TRBD1, 5 bases. CDR3 length equals 13 residues. V was clipped by 2 bases and J by 8 bases, with 12 bases between them. In germline, CDR1 is SGHNT, CDR2 YENEEA.

J is TRBJ1-6 and V is TRBV3-1 (or the pseudogene TRBV3-2); weak D call: TRBD1 (6 bases). CDR1 and CDR2 (germline): LGHDT, YNNKEL (reference sequence). Trimming removed 1 base at V and 14 bases at J, with 18 bases between. This CDR3 has 15 residues. For the CDR3, the DNA is TGTGCCAGCAGCCAAGGACGGGGGGCATTAAGGACCCTCCACTTT. It is translated as CASSQGRGALRTLHF.

This clone was counted a single time. This chain joins TRBV20-1 and TRBJ1-2, with a tentative D call TRBD1 (5 bases). V lost 3 bases and J lost 4, with 15 bases in between. The CDR3 extends over 14 amino acids. Germline V lookup: CDR1 DFQATT, CDR2 SNEGSKA (reference sequence). Here the CDR3 reads CSASLGPWGYGYTF. DNA for the CDR3: TGCAGTGCTAGTTTGGGGCCCTGGGGCTATGGCTACACCTTC.

The chain couples TRBV3-1 (or the pseudogene TRBV3-2) to TRBJ2-7, with 9 bases matching TRBD2. In germline, CDR1 is LGHDT, CDR2 YNNKEL (reference sequence). The CDR3 extends over 14 amino acids. V trimming: 2 bases; J trimming: 2 bases; junction bases outside the gene matches: 1. The CDR3 spells CASSQRGGAYEQYF. CDR3 nucleotides: TGTGCCAGCAGCCAACGCGGGGGGGCCTACGAGCAGTACTTC.

The chain couples TRBV18 to TRBJ1-6, with D tentatively TRBD1 (5 bases). The V gene's germline CDR1 is KGHSH and CDR2 LQKENI. V dropped 2 bases and J dropped 10 bases, with 9 bases sitting between them. There are 13 residues in the CDR3. The CDR3 sequence is CASSPSQGSPLHF. CDR3 sequence (DNA): TGTGCCAGCTCACCAAGTCAGGGATCACCCCTCCACTTT. Combining the CDR3 with reference TRBV18 and TRBJ1-6 gives the whole variable domain NAGVMQNPRHLVRRRGQEARLRCSPMKGHSHVYWYRQLPEEGLKFMVYLQKENIIDESGMPKERFSAEFPKEGPSILRIQQVVRGDSAAYFCASSPSQGSPLHFGNGTRLTVT.

By share of the sample, this clone is medium-sized. The CDR3 DNA follows: TGTGCCAGCAGCTTAGGCCTGGGGACAGGGGCGGATGGCTACACCTTC. Amino acid sequence: CASSLGLGTGADGYTF. V gene TRBV7-9 combines with J gene TRBJ1-2; the match to TRBD1 covers 10 bases. The V segment lost 1 base and the J segment 6 bases; nucleotides outside the gene matches: 8. The CDR3 totals 16 residues. The germline CDR1 and CDR2 sequences are SEHNR and FQNEAQ (reference sequence).

The chain links TRBV5-8 to TRBJ2-1; TRBD2 might be the D (7 bases). The CDR3 length is 16 residues. V lost 7 bases, J lost 5 bases, and 22 bases lay in between. The germline gives CDR1 SGHTS, CDR2 YDEGEE. The CDR3: CASPDWGGGGDNEQFF. The CDR3 DNA reads as TGTGCCAGCCCAGATTGGGGGGGCGGGGGAGACAATGAGCAGTTCTTC.

The DNA of the CDR3 is TGTGCCAGCTCCCTGACAGGGACCGGAGGAAACACCATATATTTT. It translates to CASSLTGTGGNTIYF. The rearrangement uses TRBV18 and TRBJ1-3, with 7 bases that match TRBD1. Germline CDR1 is KGHSH and CDR2 is LQKENI. The CDR3 contains 15 residues. V was pared by 6 bases and J by 4 bases, with 9 bases of the junction left unmatched.

This chain links TRBV27 with TRBJ1-4, with unresolved D. The CDR3 covers 15 residues. Trimming stripped 6 bases from V and 8 bases from J, with 19 bases between. The V gene's germline CDR1 is MNHEY and CDR2 SMNVEV (reference sequence). The CDR3 region is CASSPVAVRREKLFF. The CDR3 region has the DNA TGTGCCAGCAGCCCTGTGGCTGTGAGGAGGGAAAAACTGTTTTTT.

The sample holds a few counts of this clone. The chain recombines TRBV6-4 with TRBJ2-2, with TRBD2 matching over 10 bases. Germline V lookup: CDR1 MRHNA, CDR2 SNTAGT. Trimming removed 2 bases from V and 3 bases from J; junction bases left unmatched: 6. The CDR3 consists of 17 residues. CDR3 sequence (DNA): TGTGCCAGCAGTGACACCAGCGGGGGGGCCGACACCGGGGAGCTGTTTTTT. Translating gives CASSDTSGGADTGELFF.